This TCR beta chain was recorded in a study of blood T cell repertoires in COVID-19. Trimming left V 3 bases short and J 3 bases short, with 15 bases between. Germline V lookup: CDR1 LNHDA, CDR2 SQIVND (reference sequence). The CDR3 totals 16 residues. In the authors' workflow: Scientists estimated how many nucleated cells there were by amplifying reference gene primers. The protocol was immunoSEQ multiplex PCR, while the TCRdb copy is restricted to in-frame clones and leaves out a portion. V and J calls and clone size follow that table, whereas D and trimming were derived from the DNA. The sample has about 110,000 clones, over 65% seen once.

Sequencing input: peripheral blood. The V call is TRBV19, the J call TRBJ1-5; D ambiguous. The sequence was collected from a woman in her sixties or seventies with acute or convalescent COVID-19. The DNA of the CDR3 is TGTGCCAGTAGTATCTGGGCTTGGAAGGACAATCAGCCCCAGCATTTT. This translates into CASSIWAWKDNQPQHF.